This TCR beta chain derives from a study of CD8+ T cells in alopecia areata. Study summary: Severity of treated patients was scored by affected scalp percentage.

General study points: Clonality was higher in lesional than normal scalp, especially in alopecia totalis/universalis. The study also sequences resident alphabeta T cells of normal skin in scalp samples.

A remark on this clone: No antigen is known for it.

The germline V gene encodes CDR1 LNHNV and CDR2 YYDKDF (reference sequence). The CDR3 has 14 amino acids. V was trimmed by 5 bases and J by 2 bases, leaving 10 bases between them. Noted treatment: oral pan-JAK inhibitor, 5-10 mg twice daily. Obtained from alopecia areata patients were lesional scalp punch biopsies along with peripheral blood. Following extraction, RNA underwent reverse transcription to cDNA, which served as the sequencing template. The repertoire was sequenced with immunoSEQ multiplex PCR; TCRdb's copy has only in-frame clones and lacks some. The sample shows some 150,000 clones, 45% to 65% of them seen only once.

The clonotype was recovered from a human donor with alopecia areata. The rearrangement uses TRBV15 and TRBJ2-1; tentative D call: TRBD2 (5 bases). Sequenced material: CD8+ T cells sorted from blood, taken at week 4, from a patient treated with tofacitinib. The CDR3 region is CATSLSGTYNEQFF. The CDR3 region has the DNA TGTGCCACCAGCCTCTCCGGGACCTACAATGAGCAGTTCTTC.